This T cell receptor beta chain was sequenced for a study of CD8 T cells in Susac syndrome. Sequencing of TCR beta drew on CD8+ and CD4+ T cells from blood. Negative isolation was applied to CD8+ and CD4+ T cells, and FACS enrichment was applied to TEMRA cells. After removal of 6 bases from V and 3 bases from J, the junction contained 11 bases not matched to a gene. The CDR3 has 17 residues. Germline CDR1 reads DFQATT; CDR2 reads SNEGSKA (reference sequence). Reverse transcription of about 0.45 to 1 ug RNA was performed with random hexamers. The amplification used immunoSEQ multiplex PCR on TCR beta CDR3; it spanned 54 Vbeta and 13 Jbeta. MiXCR, applied by TCRdb to the immunoSEQ multiplex PCR reads, yields one record per CDR3 protein. The data contain approximately 120,000 distinct CDR3 sequences, around 94% of them singletons.

J is TRBJ2-6 and V is TRBV20-1; 10 nucleotides align to TRBD1. The specimen sequenced was CD4+ T cells from PBMCs. The TCR comes from a human donor in good health. The CDR3 sequence is CSASSGTGVVGANVLTF. For the CDR3, the DNA is TGCAGTGCGAGTTCCGGGACAGGGGTTGTTGGGGCCAACGTCCTGACTTTC.